Listed below are T cell receptor beta chains from one sample, sequenced in a study of Ad26.COV2.S vaccination and SARS-CoV-2 variants. Assay used: immunoSEQ multiplex PCR; TCRdb lists only in-frame clones, some missing. Of 300,000 to 350,000 clones in the sample, 75% to 90% were seen once. The material was peripheral blood, obtained in a trial of Ad26.COV2.S vaccine versus placebo. The receptors stem from a person aged 18-60 years who received the Ad26.COV2.S COVID-19 vaccine or a placebo. Both conserved end residues are part of each CDR3. A D gene is named only where the DNA matches it firmly. Size is omitted from some rows. Given values are once, few, many or a class for expanded clones.

j_gene,d_gene,v_gene,abundance,CDR3nt,CDR3aa
TRBJ2-7,-,TRBV28,-,TGTGCCAGCAGTTTAAGGTCGCGGACGTTTTCCTACGAGCAGTACTTC,CASSLRSRTFSYEQYF
TRBJ2-7,-,TRBV18,-,TGTGCCAGCTCACCGGACGTCAGTGCCTACGAGCAGTACTTC,CASSPDVSAYEQYF
TRBJ2-6,TRBD1,TRBV4-3,-,TGCGCCAGCAGCCAGGTGGGACAGGGGCGCTCTGGGGCCAACGTCCTGACTTTC,CASSQVGQGRSGANVLTF
TRBJ2-7,TRBD2,TRBV10-3,once,TGTGCCATCAGTGACCCAGTCCTAGCGGGGAACTCCTACGAGCAGTACTTC,CAISDPVLAGNSYEQYF
TRBJ1-3,-,TRBV25-1,-,TGTGCCAGCAGTGGTGGGGGGGTCAGCTCTGGAAACACCATATATTTT,CASSGGGVSSGNTIYF
TRBJ1-1,-,TRBV4-1,-,TGCGCCAGCAGCCCCAGGCAGGGAGGGGGGAACACTGAAGCTTTCTTT,CASSPRQGGGNTEAFF
TRBJ2-3,TRBD1,TRBV28,-,TGTGCCAGCAGCTCCCTCGGACAGGGAGCCACAGATACGCAGTATTTT,CASSSLGQGATDTQYF
TRBJ2-1,-,TRBV7-2,-,TGTGCCAGCAGTACTGGGCGGGATAATGAGCAGTTCTTC,CASSTGRDNEQFF
TRBJ1-2,TRBD1,TRBV18,-,TGTGCCAGCTCAGGCGACAGGGGGAACTATGGCTACACCTTC,CASSGDRGNYGYTF
TRBJ1-4,TRBD1,TRBV28,-,TGTGCCAGCAGTGCCACAGGGGTGGGTGATGAAAAACTGTTTTTT,CASSATGVGDEKLFF
TRBJ1-3,-,TRBV19,-,TGTGCCAGTAGTCCGCCGGGACTCAGCTCTGGAAACACCATATATTTT,CASSPPGLSSGNTIYF
TRBJ2-7,-,TRBV30,once,TGTGCCTGGAGTGGACTTGAATACGAGCAGTACTTC,CAWSGLEYEQYF
TRBJ2-7,-,TRBV10-2,-,TGCGCCAGCAGTGGACCCTACGAGCAGTACTTC,CASSGPYEQYF
TRBJ2-1,-,TRBV9,-,TGTGCCAGCAGCTCCGGGGAGCAGTTCTTC,CASSSGEQFF
TRBJ2-7,TRBD1,TRBV6-5,-,TGTGCCAGCAGTCCCGCAGACAGGGGTTTATACGAGCAGTACTTC,CASSPADRGLYEQYF
TRBJ1-4,-,TRBV6-1,-,TGTGCCAGCAGTGAAGGCGGCAGTGAAAAACTGTTTTTT,CASSEGGSEKLFF
TRBJ1-4,-,TRBV7-2,-,TGTGCCAGCAGCTTTAGCCAGGGGAATAATGAAAAACTGTTTTTT,CASSFSQGNNEKLFF
TRBJ2-7,TRBD2,TRBV9,-,TGTGCCAGCAGCGCGTCCGGGACTAGTGGCCACGAGCAGTACTTC,CASSASGTSGHEQYF
TRBJ2-7,TRBD2,TRBV5-6,-,TGTGCCAGCAGCTTGCGGGGGACTAGCGGGAGCTACGAGCAGTACTTC,CASSLRGTSGSYEQYF
TRBJ1-1,-,TRBV4-1,-,TGCGCCAGCAGCCAAGGCGAGACTGAAGCTTTCTTT,CASSQGETEAFF
TRBJ2-5,TRBD1,TRBV6-2/TRBV6-3,-,TGTGCCAGCAGCCGGGACAGCGGATTACAAGAGACCCAGTACTTC,CASSRDSGLQETQYF
TRBJ2-7,-,TRBV28,-,TGTGCCAGCAGTCCTCGATACGAGCAGTACTTC,CASSPRYEQYF
TRBJ2-7,-,TRBV21-1,-,TGTGCCAGCAGCTGTGGTCGGGGGGGCTACGAGCAGTACTTC,CASSCGRGGYEQYF
TRBJ2-2,TRBD1,TRBV25-1,-,TGTGCCAGCAGCCGACAGGGGACCGGGGAGCTGTTTTTT,CASSRQGTGELFF
TRBJ1-1,-,TRBV9,-,TGTGCCAGCAGTACTAACACTGAAGCTTTCTTT,CASSTNTEAFF
TRBJ2-3,TRBD2,TRBV25-1,-,TGTGCCAGCAGTGAAGTAGCGGGGGGGCCAGATACGCAGTATTTT,CASSEVAGGPDTQYF
TRBJ1-3,-,TRBV19,-,TGTGCCAGTAGTATAGAAGTCCGCTCTGGAAACACCATATATTTT,CASSIEVRSGNTIYF
TRBJ2-4,TRBD1,TRBV30,-,TGTGCCTCGATAACAGGGGGAAACATTCAGTACTTC,CASITGGNIQYF
TRBJ1-1,TRBD1,TRBV14,-,TGTGCCAGCAGCCAACGCCCTCGACAGGGGGGTTTCATGAACACTGAAGCTTTCTTT,CASSQRPRQGGFMNTEAFF
TRBJ2-7,TRBD1,TRBV27,-,TGTGCCAGCAGTCCCCAGGGACAGGTGCCTTTTACCTACGAGCAGTACTTC,CASSPQGQVPFTYEQYF
TRBJ1-1,TRBD1,TRBV19,-,TGTGCCAGTAGTCTCCAAACCCTCCGGGACAGCTTGAACACTGAAGCTTTCTTT,CASSLQTLRDSLNTEAFF
TRBJ1-5,TRBD1,TRBV3-1/TRBV3-2,few,TGTGCCAGCAGCCAAGCTACAGGGGGCAATCAGCCCCAGCATTTT,CASSQATGGNQPQHF
TRBJ1-1,-,TRBV12-3/TRBV12-4,-,TGTGCCAGCAGAGCCAGGGGCGAAGCTTTCTTT,CASRARGEAFF
TRBJ1-5,TRBD1,TRBV10-2,few,TGCGCCAGCAGTCCGACAGGGGGAAGCAATCAGCCCCAGCATTTT,CASSPTGGSNQPQHF
TRBJ1-1,-,TRBV28,many,TGTGCCAGCAGTTTTAGGGACACTGAAGCTTTCTTT,CASSFRDTEAFF
TRBJ2-7,-,TRBV7-2,-,TGTGCCAGCTCTTCGGTCACCTACGAGCAGTACTTC,CASSSVTYEQYF
TRBJ1-1,-,TRBV4-3,-,TGCGCCAGCAGCCAAGATGGTGGGCGGACTGAAGCTTTCTTT,CASSQDGGRTEAFF
TRBJ1-1,TRBD1,TRBV7-2,-,TGTGCCAGCAGACGACAGGGAGGGCCTGAAGCTTTCTTT,CASRRQGGPEAFF
TRBJ1-1,-,TRBV28,-,TGTGCCAGCAGTTTTCTTCGGGAGAGAGCTTTCTTT,CASSFLRERAFF
TRBJ1-2,TRBD1,TRBV9,-,TGTGCCAGCAGCGTTGACGGACAGGGCAACTATGGCTACACCTTC,CASSVDGQGNYGYTF
TRBJ1-5,TRBD1,TRBV11-2,-,TGTGCCAGCAGCCCAGGGGGCGGCAGCAATCAGCCCCAGCATTTT,CASSPGGGSNQPQHF
TRBJ1-5,-,TRBV2,-,TGTGCCAGCGCCCCCACAGGGTTGTGGCAGCCCCAGCATTTT,CASAPTGLWQPQHF
TRBJ1-3,-,TRBV19,-,TGTGCCAGTCGACAAGGGGGGGGCGTCAACACCATATATTTT,CASRQGGGVNTIYF
TRBJ1-2,TRBD1,TRBV29-1,-,TGCAGCGTTGAAGGGCCAGGGACAGTGAGGGCCATTCGTGGCTACACCTTC,CSVEGPGTVRAIRGYTF
TRBJ1-2,-,TRBV4-1,-,TGCGCCAGCAGCCAAGTCTTCAGGGGTAACTATGGCTACACCTTC,CASSQVFRGNYGYTF
TRBJ1-6,-,TRBV28,-,TGTGCCAGCAGTTTTCGGGGGGAGGTGTCACCCCTCCACTTT,CASSFRGEVSPLHF
TRBJ1-4,-,TRBV7-2,-,TGTGCCAGCAGCTTAGAAGGGTTCCGGGGGGAAAAACTGTTTTTT,CASSLEGFRGEKLFF
TRBJ1-6,TRBD1,TRBV6-2/TRBV6-3,-,TGTGCCAGCAGCCCTACCGGGACAGGGAGCTCCTATAATTCACCCCTCCACTTT,CASSPTGTGSSYNSPLHF
TRBJ1-6,-,TRBV4-3,-,TGCGCCAGCAGCCAAGGGACGTTGGGGGGGGCGGCCTATAATTCACCCCTCCACTTT,CASSQGTLGGAAYNSPLHF
TRBJ2-5,-,TRBV5-1,-,TGCGCCAGCAGCGGGCGGACAGGGAGGGTCGTGACCCAGTACTTC,CASSGRTGRVVTQYF
TRBJ2-7,TRBD1,TRBV19,-,TGTGCCAGTAGTCCCGGGACAGGGCTCAAGCAGTACTTC,CASSPGTGLKQYF
TRBJ2-7,-,TRBV2,-,TGTGCCAGCAGTGGGGGGACACGATACAGCGAGCAGTACTTC,CASSGGTRYSEQYF
TRBJ2-7,-,TRBV6-2/TRBV6-3,-,TGTGCCAGCAGTTATAAAAGTTCAGAGACCTACGAGCAGTACTTC,CASSYKSSETYEQYF
TRBJ1-1,-,TRBV5-5,-,TGTGCCAGCAGCTTTCGACACGGCACTGAAGCTTTCTTT,CASSFRHGTEAFF
TRBJ1-3,TRBD1,TRBV7-2,-,TGTGCCAGCAGACCCGACAGGGGGCCCGGAAACACCATATATTTT,CASRPDRGPGNTIYF
TRBJ2-5,TRBD1,TRBV24-1,-,TGTGCCACCAGTGATGGACAGGGGGCAATCTTCCAAGAGACCCAGTACTTC,CATSDGQGAIFQETQYF
TRBJ1-1,-,TRBV19,-,TGTGCCAGTAGTATAAGAGGGGTGAACACTGAAGCTTTCTTT,CASSIRGVNTEAFF
TRBJ1-3,-,TRBV4-1,few,TGCGCCAGCAGCGGGGGGGTGAGCTCTGGAAACACCATATATTTT,CASSGGVSSGNTIYF
TRBJ1-5,TRBD1,TRBV6-2/TRBV6-3,-,TGTGCCAGCAGTTCTCTCGGACAGGGGAATTCGCCCCAGCATTTT,CASSSLGQGNSPQHF